This is a list of T cell receptor beta chains from one sample in a study of OX40 agonist ivuxolimab in advanced cancers. Profiling relied on immunoSEQ multiplex PCR, and the TCRdb table lists in-frame clones only, not all of them. The sample has more than 9,000 clones; around 80% are singletons. The source material was CD4+ or CD8+ T cells sorted from blood, sampled in a trial of the OX40 agonist ivuxolimab. Every receptor here comes from an adult with an advanced solid tumor such as melanoma, head and neck, liver or kidney cancer. The CDR3 runs from the conserved cysteine through the conserved F or W. The D gene is left open where the match is weak. The size of a clone is reported for some rows only, either as once, few or many, or as a class for expanded clones.

size	V	D	J	CDR3	DNA
-	TRBV6-5	TRBD1	TRBJ1-6	CASSSEGAAYNSPLHF	TGTGCCAGCAGTTCAGAGGGGGCAGCCTATAATTCACCCCTCCACTTT
-	TRBV7-6	TRBD1	TRBJ2-3	CASSWGQGGPTDTQYF	TGTGCCAGCAGCTGGGGACAGGGGGGGCCCACAGATACGCAGTATTTT
-	TRBV7-9	-	TRBJ2-2	CASSPEELFF	TGTGCCAGCAGTCCGGAGGAGCTGTTTTTT
-	TRBV7-9	-	TRBJ2-2	CASSLVGENTGELFF	TGTGCCAGCAGCTTAGTCGGGGAGAACACCGGGGAGCTGTTTTTT
-	TRBV6-6	TRBD2	TRBJ2-1	CASSPGTSAIFNEQFF	TGTGCCAGCAGCCCTGGGACTAGCGCCATATTCAATGAGCAGTTCTTC
once	TRBV11-3	-	TRBJ1-2	CASSFRYNYGYTF	TGTGCCAGCAGCTTTAGGTATAACTATGGCTACACCTTC
-	TRBV5-6	-	TRBJ1-5	CASSRVGMGNQPQHF	TGTGCCAGCAGTAGGGTAGGGATGGGCAATCAGCCCCAGCATTTT
-	TRBV11-1	-	TRBJ2-7	CASRPYSGSLYEQYF	TGTGCCAGCAGACCGTATAGCGGCAGCCTCTACGAGCAGTACTTC
-	TRBV5-1	-	TRBJ2-7	CASSLSPTPGSYEQYF	TGCGCCAGCAGCCTTTCCCCTACTCCCGGCTCCTACGAGCAGTACTTC
-	TRBV19	-	TRBJ2-2	CASSMEGSNTGELFF	TGTGCCAGTAGTATGGAGGGATCGAACACCGGGGAGCTGTTTTTT
few	TRBV5-6	TRBD1	TRBJ2-7	CASSSRYGTGGFYEQYF	TGTGCCAGCAGCTCGAGGTATGGGACAGGGGGTTTCTACGAGCAGTACTTC
-	TRBV6-6	-	TRBJ2-3	CASSSPLRGDADTQYF	TGTGCCAGCAGTTCCCCCTTGAGAGGGGACGCAGATACGCAGTATTTT
-	TRBV15	-	TRBJ2-5	CATSGGLAGETQYF	TGTGCCACCAGCGGTGGGCTAGCCGGGGAGACCCAGTACTTC
once	TRBV9	-	TRBJ1-2	CASSVAGGDVNYGYTF	TGTGCCAGCAGCGTAGCTGGAGGGGATGTTAACTATGGCTACACCTTC
once	TRBV5-1	TRBD2	TRBJ2-3	CASRRSGGITDTQYF	TGCGCCAGCAGACGTAGCGGGGGGATCACAGATACGCAGTATTTT
few	TRBV7-9	-	TRBJ1-1	CAKQWGTEAFF	TGTGCTAAGCAGTGGGGAACTGAAGCTTTCTTT
once	TRBV4-2	TRBD2	TRBJ2-5	CASSQSGASRGETQYF	TGTGCCAGCAGCCAAAGCGGGGCAAGCCGAGGGGAGACCCAGTACTTC
-	TRBV11-2	-	TRBJ1-1	CASSFDGGRVSEAFF	TGTGCCAGCAGCTTCGATGGGGGCAGGGTATCTGAAGCTTTCTTT
-	TRBV29-1	-	TRBJ2-2	CSVPHRTGELFF	TGCAGCGTACCCCACCGAACCGGGGAGCTGTTTTTT
-	TRBV9	-	TRBJ2-2	CASSGTGTSNTGELFF	TGTGCCAGCAGCGGAACCGGGACATCGAACACCGGGGAGCTGTTTTTT
-	TRBV7-3	TRBD2	TRBJ2-3	CASSLLNTGGSTDTQYF	TGTGCCAGCAGCTTACTGAATACGGGGGGGAGCACAGATACGCAGTATTTT
-	TRBV9	-	TRBJ2-1	CASSLGHGMNEQFF	TGTGCCAGCAGCCTGGGCCATGGAATGAATGAGCAGTTCTTC
-	TRBV2	-	TRBJ2-2	CASINGTTGELFF	TGTGCCAGCATAAATGGGACCACCGGGGAGCTGTTTTTT
large	TRBV7-2	TRBD1	TRBJ1-5	CASSPGTGGLLSNQPQHF	TGTGCCAGCAGCCCCGGGACAGGGGGCCTTCTAAGCAATCAGCCCCAGCATTTT
-	TRBV7-3	-	TRBJ2-2	CASSLGVGPTGTGELFF	TGTGCCAGCAGCTTAGGGGTGGGTCCCACGGGGACCGGGGAGCTGTTTTTT
-	TRBV11-2	-	TRBJ1-6	CASSLLGSGSPLHF	TGTGCCAGCAGTTTATTGGGATCGGGATCACCCCTCCACTTT
once	TRBV7-6	-	TRBJ2-5	CASSARQTQETQYF	TGTGCCAGCAGCGCCAGACAGACCCAAGAGACCCAGTACTTC
-	TRBV4-2	-	TRBJ1-2	CASSQEGVGDYGYTF	TGTGCCAGCAGCCAAGAGGGTGTCGGGGACTATGGCTACACCTTC
-	TRBV28	TRBD1	TRBJ1-5	CASRDTGGPGNQPQHF	TGTGCCAGCAGGGACACAGGGGGCCCTGGCAATCAGCCCCAGCATTTT
once	TRBV7-8	-	TRBJ2-1	CASSLRDSLFNEQFF	TGTGCCAGCAGCTTACGAGACAGTCTATTCAATGAGCAGTTCTTC
once	TRBV7-9	TRBD1	TRBJ2-1	CASRGQGVNNEQFF	TGTGCCAGCAGGGGACAGGGGGTGAACAATGAGCAGTTCTTC
-	TRBV12-5	-	TRBJ2-5	CASGLFHRGTETQYF	TGTGCTAGTGGTTTGTTCCACCGGGGCACCGAGACCCAGTACTTC
-	TRBV2	TRBD2	TRBJ2-1	CASSEAGSGGAYNEQFF	TGTGCCAGCAGTGAAGCGGGGAGCGGGGGGGCCTACAATGAGCAGTTCTTC
-	TRBV30	-	TRBJ1-5	CAWSPLDGQPQHF	TGTGCCTGGAGTCCTCTCGATGGACAGCCCCAGCATTTT
-	TRBV7-9	TRBD1	TRBJ2-3	CASSLDRGPQDTQYF	TGTGCCAGCAGCTTAGACAGGGGCCCACAAGATACGCAGTATTTT
-	TRBV30	-	TRBJ2-1	CAWSVHMGDEQFF	TGTGCCTGGAGTGTACATATGGGGGATGAGCAGTTCTTC
-	TRBV6-6	-	TRBJ2-7	CASSSVLGQSTYEQYF	TGTGCCAGCAGTTCAGTGTTAGGACAGAGCACCTACGAGCAGTACTTC
-	TRBV7-9	-	TRBJ2-7	CASREGDRSHEQYF	TGTGCCAGCAGAGAAGGCGACCGATCCCACGAGCAGTACTTC
-	TRBV4-1	-	TRBJ1-2	CASSGFDRPNYGYTF	TGCGCCAGCAGCGGTTTCGACAGACCTAACTATGGCTACACCTTC
-	TRBV7-9	TRBD1	TRBJ1-1	CASSLGQGRPTAEAFF	TGTGCCAGCAGCTTAGGACAGGGGCGTCCTACGGCTGAAGCTTTCTTT
-	TRBV28	-	TRBJ1-1	CASSLFRLYTEAFF	TGTGCCAGCAGTTTATTTCGTCTATACACTGAAGCTTTCTTT
-	TRBV5-3	TRBD1	TRBJ1-5	CARSWTGDSNQPQHF	TGTGCCAGAAGCTGGACAGGGGATAGCAATCAGCCCCAGCATTTT
-	TRBV7-9	TRBD1	TRBJ1-2	CASSLGQGGNYGYTF	TGTGCCAGCAGCTTAGGACAGGGCGGAAACTATGGCTACACCTTC
-	TRBV27	-	TRBJ2-3	CASSSTDTQYF	TGTGCCAGCAGTTCCACAGATACGCAGTATTTT
-	TRBV5-1	-	TRBJ2-7	CASSLGSEPEYEQYF	TGCGCCAGCAGCTTGGGGTCTGAACCCGAATACGAGCAGTACTTC
-	TRBV21-1	-	TRBJ1-2	CASSEWDQRPGDYGYTF	TGTGCCAGCAGCGAATGGGACCAGCGGCCGGGGGACTATGGCTACACCTTC
-	TRBV7-1	-	TRBJ1-2	CASSYERDLRGYTF	TGTGCCAGCAGTTACGAGAGAGACCTGAGAGGCTACACCTTC
few	TRBV5-4	TRBD2	TRBJ2-1	CASSLGLAASYNEQFF	TGTGCCAGCAGCTTAGGACTAGCGGCTTCCTACAATGAGCAGTTCTTC